This entry lists 22 T cell receptor beta chains sequenced from one sample in a study of technical replicates of blood from several donors. Using immunoSEQ multiplex PCR, the repertoire was profiled, and TCRdb retains in-frame clones only, with some absent. The repertoire holds more than 55,000 clones, with around nine tenths as singletons. Sequencing was carried out using T cells isolated from PBMCs. The receptors stem from a human donor in good health.

CDR3 DNA: TGTGCCAGTAGCTTACAGGGGGACTACGAGCAGTACTTC. Protein: CASSLQGDYEQYF. The chain couples TRBV19 to TRBJ2-7, with 8 bases matching TRBD1. The V and J ends lost 6 bases and 3 bases, in that order; junction bases with no gene match: 4. Germline V gives CDR1 LNHDA, CDR2 SQIVND (reference sequence). This CDR3 comprises 13 residues. Supplemented by reference TRBV19 and TRBJ2-7, the full variable domain reads DGGITQSPKYLFRKEGQNVTLSCEQNLNHDAMYWYRQDPGQGLRLIYYSQIVNDFQKGDIAEGYSVSREKKESFPLTVTSAQKNPTAFYLCASSLQGDYEQYFGPGTRLTVT.

V and J are TRBV5-1 and TRBJ2-1; 11 positions match TRBD2. Unmatched junction bases numbered 11, after V lost 4 bases and J lost 5 bases. The CDR3 contains 17 residues. Germline CDR1 reads SGHRS; CDR2 reads YFSETQ. The CDR3 sequence: CASSPLPLAGGHNEQFF. In DNA form, the CDR3 reads TGCGCCAGCAGCCCGCTTCCTCTAGCGGGAGGCCACAATGAGCAGTTCTTC. The full variable domain, with the rest looked up from reference TRBV5-1 and TRBJ2-1, is KAGVTQTPRYLIKTRGQQVTLSCSPISGHRSVSWYQQTPGQGLQFLFEYFSETQRNKGNFPGRFSGRQFSNSRSEMNVSTLELGDSALYLCASSPLPLAGGHNEQFFGPGTRLTVL.

This chain links TRBV9 with TRBJ2-4; 9 bases map to TRBD1. CDR3 length: 13 residues. Looked up from germline, CDR1 is SGDLS and CDR2 is YYNGEE. The V gene end was trimmed by 3 bases and the J gene end by 7 bases; junction bases not matched to a gene: 2. The CDR3 nucleotides are TGTGCCAGCAGCGGCGGGACAGGGAACATTCAGTACTTC. Encoded protein: CASSGGTGNIQYF.

The chain employs TRBV2 and TRBJ1-4; D gene ambiguous. V was clipped by 2 bases and J by 4 bases, with 5 bases between them. CDR3 size: 13 residues. Germline V gene lookup returns CDR1 SNHLY and CDR2 FYNNEI. The CDR3 loop is CASSEQFNEKLFF. CDR3 bases: TGTGCCAGCAGTGAACAGTTTAATGAAAAACTGTTTTTT.

V is TRBV19 and J is TRBJ2-7, with 8 bases matching TRBD1. Germline loops: CDR1 LNHDA, CDR2 SQIVND (reference sequence). J lost 6 bases, V lost 4 bases, and 5 bases had no gene match. CDR3 length: 13 amino acids. The CDR3 region is CASSTTGAGEQYF. The DNA for the CDR3 is TGTGCCAGTAGTACGACAGGGGCTGGCGAGCAGTACTTC.

V usage is TRBV6-5 and J usage is TRBJ1-1, with D perhaps matching TRBD1 (6 bases). The CDR3 length is 13 residues. The germline V gene encodes CDR1 MNHEY and CDR2 SVGAGI. Between the trimmed V and J ends, which lost 7 bases and 5 bases, there was a span of 14 bases. This chain's CDR3 is CASTKGGRTEAFF. The CDR3 nucleotides are TGTGCCAGCACCAAGGGGGGGAGAACTGAAGCTTTCTTT.

This chain joins TRBV19 and TRBJ2-7; 11 nucleotides match TRBD2. This CDR3 contains 17 residues. The V gene end was trimmed by 9 bases and the J gene end by 6 bases; junction bases not matched to a gene: 19. The germline gives CDR1 LNHDA, CDR2 SQIVND (reference sequence). CDR3 in DNA: TGTGCCAGCTGTCGGATTGACACTAGCGGGAGAAGTAGCGAGCAGTACTTC. Its protein product is CASCRIDTSGRSSEQYF.

The CDR3 protein is CASSTQGMETQYF. The CDR3 nucleotides are TGTGCCAGCAGTACACAGGGAATGGAGACCCAGTACTTC. The V and J genes are TRBV7-9 and TRBJ2-5, with D possibly matching TRBD1 (6 bases). The length of the CDR3 is 13 residues. The germline V and J ends were trimmed by 6 bases and 5 bases, with 13 bases remaining between them. Germline loops: CDR1 SEHNR, CDR2 FQNEAQ (reference sequence).

The genes are TRBV6-1 and TRBJ1-2; 8 bases agree with TRBD1. J was trimmed by 8 bases and V by 5 bases; bases with no gene match: 10. CDR3 length: 14 residues. Germline-derived CDR1 and CDR2 are MNHNS and SASEGT. The CDR3 sequence is CASSTRTGRLGYTF. The DNA for the CDR3 is TGTGCCAGCAGTACGAGGACAGGGCGTCTCGGCTACACCTTC.

The rearrangement uses TRBV25-1 and TRBJ2-5; 7 bases line up with TRBD2. The CDR3 runs 14 residues. CDR1 and CDR2 from the germline V gene are MGHDK and SYGVNS. The V gene end was trimmed by 1 base and the J gene end by 9 bases; junction bases not matched to a gene: 8. Here the CDR3 reads CASSEFERDGPQYF. The CDR3 nucleotides read TGTGCCAGCAGTGAATTCGAGCGGGACGGGCCCCAGTACTTC.

The chain is built from TRBV5-1 and TRBJ2-1, with TRBD2 matching 10 bases. Germline V CDR1 and CDR2: SGHRS, YFSETQ. This CDR3 has 15 amino acids. The V and J ends lost 0 bases and 9 bases, in that order; junction bases with no gene match: 6. The CDR3 here is CASSLDASGRSEQFF. The CDR3 nucleotides are TGCGCCAGCAGCTTGGATGCTAGCGGGAGAAGTGAGCAGTTCTTC.

The DNA for the CDR3 is TGTGCCAGCAGTTGGCAGGGGCTCGGCTCTGGAAACACCATATATTTT. Translation gives CASSWQGLGSGNTIYF. The chain carries TRBV28 and TRBJ1-3; TRBD1 might be the D (6 bases). The ends were cut back, 4 bases at V and 0 bases at J, with 13 bases in the middle. The CDR3 length is 16 residues. Germline V lookup: CDR1 MDHEN, CDR2 SYDVKM.

The chain is built from TRBV28 and TRBJ1-2, with 8 bases identical to TRBD1. There are 14 residues in the CDR3. Germline CDR1 and CDR2: MDHEN and SYDVKM. The V and J ends lost 2 bases and 2 bases, in that order; junction bases with no gene match: 1. The CDR3 DNA reads TGTGCCAGCAGTTTACAGGGGGCAAACTATGGCTACACCTTC. Translation gives CASSLQGANYGYTF.

The rearrangement uses TRBV7-2 and TRBJ2-1; D is possibly TRBD2 (5 bases). The CDR3 runs 12 residues. Germline CDR1 SGHTA, CDR2 FQGNSA. Trimming pared 5 bases from V and 10 bases from J, leaving 12 bases between. The CDR3 reads CASSPRAGEQFF. CDR3 sequence (DNA): TGTGCCAGCAGCCCGAGGGCTGGGGAGCAGTTCTTC.

This rearrangement joins TRBV29-1 to TRBJ1-2, with D possibly TRBD1 on 5 matching bases. Between the trimmed V and J ends, which lost 0 bases and 4 bases, there was a span of 12 bases. Germline values: CDR1 SQVTM, CDR2 ANQGSEA. The length of the CDR3 is 14 residues. The CDR3 DNA reads TGCAGCGTTGAAGAGTCAGGGATGGTCTATGGCTACACCTTC. It specifies CSVEESGMVYGYTF. Full variable domain (rest looked up from reference TRBV29-1 and TRBJ1-2): SAVISQKPSRDICQRGTSLTIQCQVDSQVTMMFWYRQQPGQSLTLIATANQGSEATYESGFVIDKFPISRPNLTFSTLTVSNMSPEDSSIYLCSVEESGMVYGYTFGSGTRLTVV.

The J gene is TRBJ2-7, the V gene TRBV6-5; D uncertain. CDR3 length: 14 amino acids. Germline assignment: CDR1 MNHEY and CDR2 SVGAGI. V shed 2 bases and J shed 6 bases, with 14 bases lying between them. The CDR3 DNA reads as TGTGCCAGCAGTTACGATGCCGAATCCGGCGAGCAGTACTTC. Encoded protein: CASSYDAESGEQYF.

The chain joins TRBV5-1 to TRBJ1-1; D uncertain. CDR3 length equals 13 residues. CDR1 is SGHRS, CDR2 YFSETQ, per germline. The V gene lost 4 bases and the J gene lost 0 bases, with 7 bases spanning the gap. This CDR3 is CASSGRVNTEAFF. In DNA form, the CDR3 reads TGCGCCAGCAGCGGGCGAGTGAACACTGAAGCTTTCTTT.

The chain combines TRBV5-4 with TRBJ2-5; D call uncertain. V was clipped by 0 bases and J by 5 bases, with 8 bases between them. CDR1 is SGHNT and CDR2 is YYREEE in the germline V gene (reference sequence). The CDR3 length is 13 residues. The CDR3, as DNA: TGTGCCAGCAGCTTGGACAGAATGGAGACCCAGTACTTC. Translated, it gives CASSLDRMETQYF.

The genes are TRBV9 and TRBJ2-6; D not resolved. The CDR3 has 14 residues. Per germline, CDR1 SGDLS and CDR2 YYNGEE. The V gene lost 3 bases and the J gene lost 0 bases, with 4 bases spanning the gap. The DNA for the CDR3 is TGTGCCAGCAGCGACATCTCTGGGGCCAACGTCCTGACTTTC. Translation: CASSDISGANVLTF. Based on the CDR3 plus reference TRBV9 and TRBJ2-6, the full variable domain is DSGVTQTPKHLITATGQRVTLRCSPRSGDLSVYWYQQSLDQGLQFLIQYYNGEERAKGNILERFSAQQFPDLHSELNLSSLELGDSALYFCASSDISGANVLTFGAGSRLTVL.

This clone was detected a few times. This chain links TRBV28 with TRBJ1-1, with D maybe TRBD1 (5 bases). V gave up 8 bases and J gave up 1 base, with 14 bases separating them. Germline V CDR1 and CDR2: MDHEN, SYDVKM. This CDR3 has 14 amino acids. CDR3 region: CASVYSGGNTEAFF. CDR3 DNA: TGTGCCAGCGTTTATTCGGGGGGGAACACTGAAGCTTTCTTT.

CDR3 in amino acids: CAISATTAGEYEQYF. The DNA for the CDR3 is TGTGCCATCAGTGCTACAACAGCGGGAGAGTACGAGCAGTACTTC. The rearrangement links TRBV10-3 to TRBJ2-7; TRBD2 matches at 8 bases. The V and J ends lost 4 bases and 4 bases, in that order; junction bases with no gene match: 9. This CDR3 region has 15 residues. The germline V gene has CDR1 ENHRY and CDR2 SYGVKD.

In DNA form, the CDR3 reads TGTGCCAGCAGCTTAGTATCGGGATCTGAAGCTTTCTTT. It yields the protein CASSLVSGSEAFF. The chain combines TRBV7-6 with TRBJ1-1; D uncertain. The CDR3 covers 13 residues. CDR1 is SGHVS and CDR2 is FNYEAQ in the germline V gene. V lost 1 base, J lost 6 bases, and 9 bases lay in between. The variable domain in full, completed from reference TRBV7-6 and TRBJ1-1, reads GAGVSQSPRYKVTKRGQDVALRCDPISGHVSLYWYRQALGQGPEFLTYFNYEAQQDKSGLPNDRFSAERPEGSISTLTIQRTEQRDSAMYRCASSLVSGSEAFFGQGTRLTVV.